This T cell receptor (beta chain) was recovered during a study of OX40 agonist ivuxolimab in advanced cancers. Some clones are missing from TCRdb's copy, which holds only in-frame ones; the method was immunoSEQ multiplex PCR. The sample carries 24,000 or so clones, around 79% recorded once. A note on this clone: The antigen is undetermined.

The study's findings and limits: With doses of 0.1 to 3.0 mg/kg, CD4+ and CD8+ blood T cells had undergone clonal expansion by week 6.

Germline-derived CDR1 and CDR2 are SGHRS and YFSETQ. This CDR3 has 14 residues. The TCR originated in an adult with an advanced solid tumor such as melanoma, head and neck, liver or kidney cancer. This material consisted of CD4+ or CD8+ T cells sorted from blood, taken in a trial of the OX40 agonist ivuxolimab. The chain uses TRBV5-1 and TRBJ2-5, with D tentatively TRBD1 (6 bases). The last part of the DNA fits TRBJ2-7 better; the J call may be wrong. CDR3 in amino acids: CASSLVRTAYEQYF. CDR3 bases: TGCGCCAGCAGCTTGGTACGGACAGCCTACGAGCAGTACTTC.